The 16 T cell receptor beta chains in this list originate from one sample, sequenced in a study of PD-1 blockade in mismatch repair-deficient tumors (dated by TCRdb to about 2017). Receptors were amplified or captured by the immunoSEQ multiplex PCR assay. The table comes from immuneACCESS by way of TCRdb, which keeps in-frame sequences with V and J called. Part of the clones is missing from these tables; in studies checked, under half for an unresolved V gene and the rest for unknown reasons. The sample data list about 17,000 clones, and under 90% of these were observed just once. In total, the top ten clones hold around 1.5% of the sample. This specimen was PBMCs, taken roughly 24 weeks after starting pembrolizumab. These receptors all come from an adult with mismatch repair-deficient cancer.

A note on this clone: At one end the junction does not follow the germline gene, possibly because of a read error. The chain uses TRBV6-1 and TRBJ1-6; unclear D gene. This CDR3 is 12 amino acids long. The germline V gene encodes CDR1 MNHNS and CDR2 SASEGT. CDR3 sequence (DNA): TGTGCCAGCAGTGAAGTTGGGCCCACCTACGACTTT. Translation: CASSEVGPTYDF.

The chain employs TRBV27 and TRBJ2-7; 9 bases map to TRBD1. The CDR3 has 15 residues. Germline V gene data show CDR1 as MNHEY and CDR2 as SMNVEV (reference sequence). The junction had 3 bases not matched to a gene; V was cut back by 0 bases and J by 3 bases. Written as DNA, the CDR3 is TGTGCCAGCAGTTTATCGCTGGGACAGGGCTACGAGCAGTACTTC. Its translation: CASSLSLGQGYEQYF.

The chain links TRBV27 to TRBJ1-5; D is undetermined. The germline gives CDR1 MNHEY, CDR2 SMNVEV (reference sequence). V shed 5 bases and J shed 0 bases, with 8 bases lying between them. The CDR3 extends over 14 amino acids. CDR3 bases: TGTGCCAGCAGTCCCCATAGTAGCAATCAGCCCCAGCATTTT. It translates to CASSPHSSNQPQHF.

The CDR3 nucleotides are TGCGCCAGCAGCACTGAATATAAGCGACCGGGACTAGCTACCCTTGGGGCCAACGTCCTGACTTTC. This encodes CASSTEYKRPGLATLGANVLTF. The chain has TRBV5-1 and TRBJ2-6; TRBD2 matches 9 bases. V was pared by 4 bases and J by 3 bases, with 23 bases of the junction left unmatched. The CDR3 extends over 22 amino acids. Germline loops: CDR1 SGHRS, CDR2 YFSETQ. The variable domain in full, completed from reference TRBV5-1 and TRBJ2-6, reads KAGVTQTPRYLIKTRGQQVTLSCSPISGHRSVSWYQQTPGQGLQFLFEYFSETQRNKGNFPGRFSGRQFSNSRSEMNVSTLELGDSALYLCASSTEYKRPGLATLGANVLTFGAGSRLTVL.

This chain's CDR3 is CASIPRGSLSHNEQFF. The CDR3 DNA follows: TGTGCCAGCATACCCCGCGGGAGCTTATCCCACAATGAGCAGTTCTTC. The genes are TRBV5-8 and TRBJ2-1; the match to TRBD2 covers 7 bases. Germline loops: CDR1 SGHTS, CDR2 YDEGEE. The CDR3 loop spans 16 amino acids. V lost 6 bases and J lost 5; bases outside the gene matches: 14.

This rearrangement joins TRBV7-7 to TRBJ2-2; 8 nucleotides match TRBD2. Germline V CDR1 and CDR2: SSHAT, FNYEAQ (reference sequence). The CDR3 is 15 residues long. J lost 0 bases, V lost 5 bases, and 2 bases had no gene match. CDR3 sequence: CASSPSGSNTGELFF. In DNA, the CDR3 is TGTGCCAGCAGCCCTAGCGGGTCGAACACCGGGGAGCTGTTTTTT.

V and J are TRBV5-4 and TRBJ1-1; D is possibly TRBD1 (5 bases). The CDR3 sequence is 14 residues long. The V gene lost 4 bases and the J gene lost 4 bases, with 14 bases spanning the gap. CDR1 SGHNT and CDR2 YYREEE come from the germline V gene (reference sequence). This CDR3 reads CASSNGGRGTEAFF. The CDR3 DNA follows: TGTGCCAGCAGCAACGGGGGGAGGGGCACTGAAGCTTTCTTT.

The V and J genes are TRBV23-1 and TRBJ2-7, with D tentatively TRBD1 (6 bases). TRBV23-1 is assigned to the ORF class and has an uncertain function. V lost 2 bases, J lost 3 bases, and 17 bases lay in between. This CDR3 comprises 16 residues. The CDR3 DNA is TGCGCCAGCAGTCAAAATGCGTCAGGGGCTTACTACGAGCAGTACTTC. Translation: CASSQNASGAYYEQYF.

The chain couples TRBV27 to TRBJ2-3; 14 bases match TRBD2. This CDR3 is 16 amino acids long. V gave up 5 bases and J gave up 5 bases; unmatched junction bases: 6. Germline V gene data show CDR1 as MNHEY and CDR2 as SMNVEV (reference sequence). The CDR3 nucleotides read TGTGCCAGCAGTCCACGACTAGCGGGAGGGTTAGATACGCAGTATTTT. Amino acid sequence: CASSPRLAGGLDTQYF.

This rearrangement joins TRBV19 to TRBJ1-1, with D uncertain. Trimming removed 3 bases from V and 5 bases from J, with 13 bases in between. Germline V gene lookup returns CDR1 LNHDA and CDR2 SQIVND (reference sequence). This CDR3 is built from 14 residues. Here the CDR3 reads CASSMPGIGTEAFF. Here the CDR3 DNA reads TGTGCCAGTAGTATGCCGGGTATAGGTACTGAAGCTTTCTTT.

The gene calls are TRBV7-9 and TRBJ2-3, with 10 positions matching TRBD2. Germline V gives CDR1 SEHNR, CDR2 FQNEAQ (reference sequence). J lost 2 bases, V lost 5 bases, and 13 bases had no gene match. The CDR3 spans 18 residues. CDR3 sequence: CASSVGKTSGYYTDTQYF. The CDR3 DNA reads TGTGCCAGCAGCGTAGGGAAGACTAGCGGGTATTACACAGATACGCAGTATTTT.

The rearrangement uses TRBV2 and TRBJ1-1; D not resolved. CDR1 and CDR2 from the germline V gene are SNHLY and FYNNEI. This CDR3 is built from 14 residues. V was pared by 2 bases and J by 0 bases, with 7 bases between. The CDR3 DNA follows: TGTGCCAGCAGTGAAAACAGCTTGAACACTGAAGCTTTCTTT. This sequence encodes CASSENSLNTEAFF.

The DNA for the CDR3 is TGTGCCAGCAGCTTACCCCGGACTAGCGGGAGGTGGGCCCAAGAGACCCAGTACTTC. Translation gives CASSLPRTSGRWAQETQYF. J is TRBJ2-5 and V is TRBV7-9; TRBD2 aligns across 14 bases. CDR3 size: 19 residues. The germline V gene encodes CDR1 SEHNR and CDR2 FQNEAQ (reference sequence). V was pared by 2 bases and J by 1 base, with 9 bases of the junction left unmatched.

This clone has a single count. This rearrangement joins TRBV5-4 to TRBJ2-2; a weak D match, TRBD1 (6 bases). The CDR3 consists of 13 residues. The germline V gene has CDR1 SGHNT and CDR2 YYREEE (reference sequence). Trimming shortened V by 4 bases and J by 8 bases, and 12 bases separated the two germline ends. This CDR3 is CASSPGTNGELFF. DNA of the CDR3: TGTGCCAGCAGCCCCGGGACAAATGGGGAGCTGTTTTTT. Full variable domain (rest looked up from reference TRBV5-4 and TRBJ2-2): ETGVTQSPTHLIKTRGQQVTLRCSSQSGHNTVSWYQQALGQGPQFIFQYYREEENGRGNFPPRFSGLQFPNYSSELNVNALELDDSALYLCASSPGTNGELFFGEGSRLTVL.

In nucleotides, the CDR3 is TGCGCCAGCAGCCAAGGGGACAGCAACTACGAGCAGTACTTC. Translating gives CASSQGDSNYEQYF. The chain uses TRBV4-1 and TRBJ2-7, with 7 bases lining up with TRBD1. Germline V gene lookup returns CDR1 MGHRA and CDR2 YSYEKL. V lost 1 base and J lost 3; bases outside the gene matches: 3. The CDR3 runs to 14 residues.

The chain has TRBV7-8 and TRBJ1-2; D may be TRBD1 (6 bases). V dropped 5 bases and J dropped 8 bases, with 24 bases sitting between them. This CDR3 comprises 16 residues. Germline V gives CDR1 SGHVS, CDR2 FQNEAQ. CDR3 sequence (DNA): TGTGCCAGCAGCCCTTACAAAGCGGGGGGCGCCGGGGGCTACACCTTC. This codes for CASSPYKAGGAGGYTF.